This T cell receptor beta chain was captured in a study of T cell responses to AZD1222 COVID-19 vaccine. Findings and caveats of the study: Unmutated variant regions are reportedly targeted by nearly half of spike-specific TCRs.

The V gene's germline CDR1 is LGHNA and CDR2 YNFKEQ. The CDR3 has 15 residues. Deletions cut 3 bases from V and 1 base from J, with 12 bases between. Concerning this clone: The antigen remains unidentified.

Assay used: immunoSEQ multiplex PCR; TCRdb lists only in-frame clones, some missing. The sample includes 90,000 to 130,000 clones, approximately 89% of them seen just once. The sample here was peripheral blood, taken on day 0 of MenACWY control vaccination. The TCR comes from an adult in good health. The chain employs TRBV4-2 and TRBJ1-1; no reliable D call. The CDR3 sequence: CASSHAVEQNTEAFF. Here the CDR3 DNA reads TGTGCCAGCAGCCATGCTGTGGAACAGAACACTGAAGCTTTCTTT.